Detailed here is one T cell receptor (beta chain). At least ten counts were recorded for this clonotype. Its antigen has not been determined. Within one base of it there is no much larger clone, and no base qualities were kept. This entry comes from a study of regulatory T cells in long-lasting Graves disease (dated by TCRdb to about 2021). Study-level background: Persistent Graves' disease was defined as antithyroid drug treatment for over 5 years with persistently positive TSH receptor autoantibodies. This study used TCR sequencing and RNA sequencing of peripheral blood to compare persistent Graves' disease patients against newly diagnosed Graves' disease patients. The study took place in China and was registered as a clinical trial. A total of around 35 samples underwent TCR sequencing: 13 from persistent and some 20 from newly diagnosed Graves' disease patients. On average, persistent Graves' disease patients in the clinical cohort had been on antithyroid drugs for around ten years.

The investigation overall reported the following: Compared with newly diagnosed patients, persistent Graves' disease patients had lower TCR Shannon entropy and fewer highly expanded clones, which suggests clonal expansion. Because the primary lesion, thyroid tissue, could not be accessed, the study looked at peripheral blood alone. Sequencing and analysis were limited to the TCR beta chain. Preferential use of TRBV28, TRBJ1-2 and TRBJ2-5 was observed in persistent disease, whereas TRBV20-1 and TRBJ2-1 were favored in newly diagnosed disease. Patients with persistent disease shared more public clonotypes (around 2,500) than newly diagnosed patients did (around 930). As a limitation, the authors acknowledged that the small sample size may reduce accuracy.

The CDR3, cysteine through phenylalanine, is 13 amino acids long. Here the CDR3 DNA is all that survives: 39 bases in frame from base 1. V sheds 4 bases and J sheds 6 bases, leaving 9 bases between their ends. The germline V gene gives CDR1 as MNHEY and CDR2 as SVGEGT. In light of the paper, this sample's time point label describes: persistent/refractory GD, antithyroid drugs over 5 years with positive TRAb. RNA was extracted from PBMCs in TRIzol for both TCR sequencing and RNA sequencing. The diagnosis of Graves' disease was made according to American Thyroid Association guidelines. Patients for the study were recruited at an endocrinology department in Xi'an, China. From each patient, around 9 milliliters of peripheral blood was collected into an EDTA anticoagulant tube. Ficoll Paque Plus density gradient separation was used to isolate PBMCs, and no further T cell sorting was done. RNA quality was checked with an Agilent 2100 Bioanalyzer and agarose gel, and concentration with a NanoDrop 2000.

The receptor library was made with multiplex PCR. Instrument used: Illumina HiSeq 4000. iRepertoire HTBI primers and Arm-PCR amplification of CDR3 regions were used to construct TCR beta libraries. Before sequencing, the PCR products went through gel purification. The paper's processing steps were these. Across samples, around 62 TRBV and 15 or so TRBJ segments were identified and used for gene usage analysis of CDR3 amino acid clonotypes. COPE and FqMerger were used to merge the filtered high-quality paired reads into contigs. BLAST was used to align contigs to the IMGT TRBV, TRBD and TRBJ reference genes, and CDR3 was defined following IMGT. Any clonotype with a frequency above 0.1% was classified as a highly expanded clone. Shannon entropy was used to measure repertoire diversity, and the Gini coefficient was used to measure V-J evenness. A clonotype was considered public if more than one individual shared it. Clones were called with MiXCR by TCRdb after fastp trimmed the public reads at Q25, and only in-frame beta chains were retained. Identical CDR3 protein sequences are pooled into one entry, listed with their most common genes and DNA. The V and J calls come from TCRdb's annotation, not from the publication. This sample holds about 400,000 distinct CDR3 sequences; around 20% were observed only once. The ten largest account for 20% to 25% of the sample.

This sample comprised peripheral blood mononuclear cells (PBMCs), obtained when the disease was refractory, from a patient treated with antithyroid drugs. The sequence links TRBV6-2 or TRBV6-3 to TRBJ2-2; the D gene cannot be named for sure. This clonotype was sampled from a female donor with Graves disease. The CDR3 corresponds to CASSSSRPGELFF. The sequenced DNA: TGTGCCAGCAGTTCGTCGAGGCCCGGGGAGCTGTTTTTT.